The rows below give T cell receptor beta chains drawn from one sample of a study of T cells in Graves' hyperthyroidism and ophthalmopathy. In TCRdb, the multiplex PCR reads were re-called with MiXCR into one record per CDR3 protein. The table includes over 300,000 distinct CDR3 sequences, approximately 15% detected once. The material sequenced was blood. The receptors derive from a woman aged 40-49 years with Graves' ophthalmopathy. CDR3s include the opening cysteine and the closing phenylalanine or tryptophan. D genes are given only for firm matches. Expanded clones get a size class; other rows say once, few or many, or leave the size out.

v_gene	j_gene	abundance	d_gene	CDR3nt	CDR3aa
TRBV20-1	TRBJ1-5	many	TRBD1	TGCAGTGCTAGAGTTACAGGGGAACAGCCCCAGCATTTT	CSARVTGEQPQHF
TRBV14	TRBJ2-1	many	TRBD1	TGTGCCAGCAGCAAGCACGGGCAGGGGGCCAAAAATGAGCAGTTCTTC	CASSKHGQGAKNEQFF
TRBV20-1	TRBJ2-1	-	-	TGCAGTGCTAGATCCGGACGGGCCAATGAGCAGTTCTTC	CSARSGRANEQFF
TRBV7-8	TRBJ2-7	many	-	TGTGCCAGCAGCTTAGTTGGGGCGGGGGCGAACATCGAGCAGTACTTC	CASSLVGAGANIEQYF
TRBV5-1	TRBJ1-1	many	-	TGCGCCAGCACATGGGGGGGGGAGGGCACTGAAGCTTTCTTT	CASTWGGEGTEAFF
TRBV29-1	TRBJ2-3	many	-	TGCAGCTTCTCCGGTGACACAGATACGCAGTATTTT	CSFSGDTDTQYF
TRBV28	TRBJ2-2	many	-	TGTGCCAGCAGCCGCCAAAGGAGGAACACCGGGGAGCTGTTTTTT	CASSRQRRNTGELFF
TRBV20-1	TRBJ2-3	-	-	TGCAGTGCTAGGATCCCGGGAATCCACACAGATACGCAGTATTTT	CSARIPGIHTDTQYF
TRBV15	TRBJ2-4	-	-	TGTGCCACCAGCAGAGATTCCAGGGGCGACAAAAACATTCAGTACTTC	CATSRDSRGDKNIQYF
TRBV27	TRBJ1-2	many	TRBD1	TGTGCCAGCAGTTTATCTACCCAGGGGGCGTGGGGCTATGGCTACACCTTC	CASSLSTQGAWGYGYTF
TRBV3-1	TRBJ2-1	-	-	TGTGCCAGCAGCCCTCCCCCAAACGATGAGCAGTTCTTC	CASSPPPNDEQFF
TRBV20-1	TRBJ1-1	many	-	TGCAGGGCCGGACAGAACACTGAAGCTTTCTTT	CRAGQNTEAFF
TRBV27	TRBJ2-2	few	-	TGTGCCAGCAGTTTCAAACTTTTCGGGGAGCTGTTTTTT	CASSFKLFGELFF
TRBV6-5	TRBJ1-3	many	-	TGTGCCAGCAGTTACCTGCTTCCGGGCGGGACCCGGATATCCCGGCCTGGAAACACCATATATTTT	CASSYLLPGGTRISRPGNTIYF
TRBV28	TRBJ1-2	many	-	TGTGCCAGCACGTCTTCCTCACAGCCTTACTATGGCTACACCTTC	CASTSSSQPYYGYTF
TRBV7-9	TRBJ1-2	-	-	TGTGCCAGCAGCTCGCCGGGGACCGCAGATGGCTACACCTTC	CASSSPGTADGYTF
TRBV12-3/TRBV12-4	TRBJ2-3	many	TRBD2	TGTGCCAGCAGTTTATCTCCCCTAGCGGGGTCAGGGAATACGCAGTATTTT	CASSLSPLAGSGNTQYF
TRBV12-3/TRBV12-4	TRBJ2-1	many	TRBD2	TGTGCCAGCAGTCACCTAGCGGGCTCCTACAATGAGCAGTTCTTC	CASSHLAGSYNEQFF
TRBV2	TRBJ2-3	many	TRBD2	TGTGCCAGCAGTGAATCAGCGGGGGCTTTCATACTCACAGATACGCAGTATTTT	CASSESAGAFILTDTQYF
TRBV20-1	TRBJ1-1	few	-	TGCAGTGGGGAAGGCCAAATCATGAACACTGAAGCTTTCTTT	CSGEGQIMNTEAFF
TRBV7-6	TRBJ2-3	-	-	TGTGCCAGCAGCTTAGGGGTATGGGGCACAGATACGCAGTATTTT	CASSLGVWGTDTQYF
TRBV20-1	TRBJ2-2	-	-	TGCAGTGCCCCATCCCACACCGGGGAGCTGTTTTTT	CSAPSHTGELFF
TRBV24-1	TRBJ2-1	many	-	TGTGCCACCGGGACGGAGTCCTACAATGAGCAGTTCTTC	CATGTESYNEQFF
TRBV4-1	TRBJ2-7	few	-	TGCGCCAGCAGCCAAGGGCCTAGCTTAGAGCAGTACTTC	CASSQGPSLEQYF
TRBV20-1	TRBJ2-7	many	-	TGCAGTGCTAGAGTTGGAGGATCCTACGAGCAGTACTTC	CSARVGGSYEQYF
TRBV30	TRBJ1-1	-	-	TGTGCCTGGAGTGTTGGAGGGGGTGGGAAAACTGAAGCTTTCTTT	CAWSVGGGGKTEAFF
TRBV20-1	TRBJ1-5	-	-	TGCAGTGCCGGGACAAGCTGGGGCCAGCCCCAGCATTTT	CSAGTSWGQPQHF
TRBV20-1	TRBJ2-3	-	TRBD2	TGCAGTGCTAGAGAAAGGGGACTAGCGGGGCTATCTAGCACAGATACGCAGTATTTT	CSARERGLAGLSSTDTQYF
TRBV27	TRBJ2-5	-	TRBD2	TGTGCCAGCAGTTTAACGCTAGCGGGAGGGGGGAGAGAGACCCAGTACTTC	CASSLTLAGGGRETQYF
TRBV29-1	TRBJ2-5	many	TRBD2	TGCAGCGATACTAGCGGGGGGGAAAAGACCCAGTACTTC	CSDTSGGEKTQYF
TRBV7-2	TRBJ2-1	few	TRBD2	TGTGTCAGCAGCCCCCTCTGGGGCGGGGGAAGGTACAATGAGCAGTTCTTC	CVSSPLWGGGRYNEQFF
TRBV5-5	TRBJ1-1	-	TRBD1	TGTGCCAGCAGCTTGAAGGGACAGGTTTCTGAAGCTTTCTTT	CASSLKGQVSEAFF
TRBV28	TRBJ2-7	many	-	TGTGCCAGCAGTTTAACTCCGGCCAGGTCCCACGAGCAGTACTTC	CASSLTPARSHEQYF
TRBV20-1	TRBJ2-1	many	TRBD2	TGCAGTGCTAGATCTAGCGGGAGGGCCTACAATGAGCAGTTCTTC	CSARSSGRAYNEQFF
TRBV5-1	TRBJ2-7	many	-	TGCGCCAGCAGCTTCGGGACACCATCCTACGAGCAGTACTTC	CASSFGTPSYEQYF
TRBV2	TRBJ1-4	many	TRBD1	TGTGCCAGCAGATGGGACAGGGCTGAAAAACTGTTTTTT	CASRWDRAEKLFF
TRBV20-1	TRBJ2-7	many	-	TGCAGTGCTAGCCCGGGGTGGGACTTAGGCTCCTACGAGCAGTACTTC	CSASPGWDLGSYEQYF
TRBV2	TRBJ1-5	-	-	TGTGCCAGCAGGGAATACACGGACGGGCCCCAGCATTTT	CASREYTDGPQHF
TRBV20-1	TRBJ1-4	few	TRBD1	TGCAGTGCCCTAACACAGGGGCTTGGGGAAAAACTGTTTTTT	CSALTQGLGEKLFF
TRBV24-1	TRBJ2-5	many	-	TGTGCCACCAGTGAGGAGCAGGGCCGCCAAGAGACCCAGTACTTC	CATSEEQGRQETQYF
TRBV6-6	TRBJ2-7	-	-	TGTGCCAGCAGTTACTCAGGGGCCGGGGCATACGAGCAGTACTTC	CASSYSGAGAYEQYF
TRBV20-1	TRBJ2-7	many	-	TGCAGTGCTCGGGGCGACTCTGGAACTTACGAGCAGTACTTC	CSARGDSGTYEQYF
TRBV7-8	TRBJ2-7	-	-	TGTGCCAGCAGCTTAGCTGCGGGACAACCCTACGAGCAGTACTTC	CASSLAAGQPYEQYF
TRBV7-9	TRBJ1-6	few	TRBD1	TGTGCCAGCAGCTTCAGGACAGGTTCACCCCTCCACTTT	CASSFRTGSPLHF
TRBV18	TRBJ1-5	-	-	TGTGCCAGCTCACCATCGGGGCCAGGTAGCAATCAGCCCCAGCATTTT	CASSPSGPGSNQPQHF
TRBV6-1	TRBJ1-1	many	TRBD1	TGTGCCAGCAGGAGGACAGGCTTGAACACTGAAGCTTTCTTT	CASRRTGLNTEAFF
TRBV20-1	TRBJ2-5	many	-	TGCAGTGGAATCGTTGGGGGGTCAGAGACCCAGTACTTC	CSGIVGGSETQYF
TRBV4-1	TRBJ1-3	few	-	TGCGCCAGCAGCCAAGCACCTTCTCGCGGAAACACCATATATTTT	CASSQAPSRGNTIYF
TRBV28	TRBJ2-7	many	-	TGTGCCAGCAGTTTATCCGGCGGGACAGCCTACGAGCAGTACTTC	CASSLSGGTAYEQYF
TRBV15	TRBJ2-3	few	-	TGTGCCACCAGCAGGTTTAGCACTGAGGCAGATACGCAGTATTTT	CATSRFSTEADTQYF
TRBV5-1	TRBJ2-7	-	-	TGCGCCAGCAGCCAAACACAGGGTTGGAGCGAGCAGTACTTC	CASSQTQGWSEQYF
TRBV12-3/TRBV12-4	TRBJ2-7	many	-	TGTGCCAGCAGTTTCGGGCACGAGCAGTACTTC	CASSFGHEQYF